Below are 15 T cell receptor beta chains sequenced from a single sample in a study of blood T cell repertoires in COVID-19. Generated by immunoSEQ multiplex PCR, the TCRdb table keeps only in-frame clones and is missing some. The sample includes some 170,000 clones, more than 70% of them seen just once. The sequencing input was PBMCs or T cells enriched from blood (not recorded which). Receptors originate from a man aged 35-49 years who had recovered from COVID-19.

The CDR3 DNA is TGTGCCAGCAGCTTAGAGGGACTAGCGGGGGGGAAAAAGTTCTTC. It yields the protein CASSLEGLAGGKKFF. The chain is built from TRBV7-8 and TRBJ2-1; 16 nucleotides agree with TRBD2. The germline V gene has CDR1 SGHVS and CDR2 FQNEAQ. CDR3 length: 15 amino acids. Unmatched junction bases numbered 5, after V lost 1 base and J lost 14 bases.

J is TRBJ1-4 and V is TRBV6-6; TRBD1 agrees at 8 bases. V shed 6 bases and J 7 bases; nucleotides not matched to a gene: 4. Germline V lookup: CDR1 MNHNY, CDR2 SVGAGI (reference sequence). This CDR3 region has 13 residues. The CDR3, as DNA: TGTGCCAGCAGGTCAACAGGGGGTGAAAAACTGTTTTTT. Translation gives CASRSTGGEKLFF.

This rearrangement joins TRBV10-3 to TRBJ1-1, with 7 positions matching TRBD1. The trim removed 11 bases at V and 0 bases at J, leaving 9 bases unmatched. Per germline, CDR1 ENHRY and CDR2 SYGVKD. The CDR3 consists of 14 residues. Here the CDR3 reads CAAARGDMNTEAFF. In DNA, the CDR3 is TGTGCCGCTGCCAGGGGGGACATGAACACTGAAGCTTTCTTT.

This clone came up a few times. This chain uses TRBV6-5 with TRBJ1-5, with 7 bases aligning to TRBD1. Germline CDR1 reads MNHEY; CDR2 reads SVGAGI. V shed 7 bases and J 3 bases; nucleotides not matched to a gene: 9. The CDR3 is 15 amino acids. CDR3 in amino acids: CASILNRGPNQPQHF. The CDR3, as DNA: TGTGCCAGCATTCTGAACAGGGGCCCCAATCAGCCCCAGCATTTT.

This clone has only one observation. This rearrangement joins TRBV5-1 to TRBJ2-2, with 7 bases fitting TRBD1. With 4 bases clipped from V and 6 bases from J, the junction kept 12 bases outside the gene matches. The CDR3 consists of 16 residues. Germline CDR1 and CDR2: SGHRS and YFSETQ. CDR3 in DNA: TGCGCCAGCAGCGAAAACAGGGGTCCAGGGGCCGGGGAGCTGTTTTTT. Encoded protein: CASSENRGPGAGELFF.

This chain links TRBV7-9 with TRBJ1-2, with 11 bases identical to TRBD1. CDR3 size: 16 residues. The germline V gene has CDR1 SEHNR and CDR2 FQNEAQ (reference sequence). V lost 5 bases to trimming and J lost 2 bases; unmatched junction nucleotides: 7. CDR3 sequence reads: CASSTPRDRGNYGYTF. In DNA form, the CDR3 reads TGTGCCAGCAGCACCCCCCGGGACAGGGGGAACTATGGCTACACCTTC.

The chain couples TRBV6-5 to TRBJ2-7; 12 bases fit TRBD2. V was clipped by 6 bases and J by 3 bases; unmatched bases: 6. Germline values: CDR1 MNHEY, CDR2 SVGAGI. The CDR3 runs 15 residues. The CDR3 sequence is CASRASGGADYEQYV. DNA for the CDR3: TGTGCCAGCAGGGCTAGCGGGGGGGCCGACTACGAGCAGTACGTC.

The chain is built from TRBV9 and TRBJ2-5; 15 positions match TRBD2. The trim removed 4 bases at V and 3 bases at J, leaving 10 bases unmatched. The CDR3 sequence is 18 residues long. The V gene's germline CDR1 is SGDLS and CDR2 YYNGEE. Here the CDR3 DNA reads TGTGCCAGCAGCCCAACGGGACTAGCGGGGGGTCCTAAAGAGACCCAGTACTTC. This encodes CASSPTGLAGGPKETQYF. Complete variable domain (other parts from reference TRBV9 and TRBJ2-5): DSGVTQTPKHLITATGQRVTLRCSPRSGDLSVYWYQQSLDQGLQFLIQYYNGEERAKGNILERFSAQQFPDLHSELNLSSLELGDSALYFCASSPTGLAGGPKETQYFGPGTRLLVL.

J is TRBJ1-6 and V is TRBV12-5; D perhaps matches TRBD1 (6 bases). Trimming cost V 1 base and J 11 bases, with 9 bases left between them. The CDR3 extends over 13 amino acids. Germline loops: CDR1 LGHNT, CDR2 FRNRAP. CDR3 protein: CASGLDDRTPLHF. The CDR3 nucleotides are TGTGCTAGTGGTTTGGACGACAGGACACCCCTCCACTTT.

The J gene is TRBJ2-7, the V gene TRBV7-3; a possible D gene is TRBD2 (5 bases). The germline CDR1 and CDR2 sequences are SGHTA and FQGTGA. The V and J ends lost 5 bases and 4 bases respectively, with 15 bases between them. The CDR3 extends over 14 amino acids. The CDR3 DNA reads TGTGCCAGCAGCCTGTTCGGGAAGGGTTACGAGCAGTACTTC. This translates into CASSLFGKGYEQYF.

This clone came up once. This chain uses TRBV7-3 with TRBJ2-1; 13 bases match TRBD2. CDR3 length: 16 amino acids. Germline CDR1 and CDR2: SGHTA and FQGTGA. V shed 1 base and J 6 bases; nucleotides not matched to a gene: 3. In DNA form, the CDR3 reads TGTGCCAGCAGCTTAAGGACTAGCGGGGGCCCCAATGAGCAGTTCTTC. Translated: CASSLRTSGGPNEQFF.

The chain uses TRBV11-2 and TRBJ2-3; a possible D gene is TRBD1 (5 bases). The V and J ends lost 5 bases and 1 base respectively, with 13 bases between them. The CDR3 has 15 residues. Germline V gene sequence: CDR1 SGHAT, CDR2 FQNNGV. Here the CDR3 DNA reads TGTGCCAGCAGCCCAAGGGGTTTCGGCACAGATACGCAGTATTTT. Its protein product is CASSPRGFGTDTQYF.

This chain connects TRBV5-1 to TRBJ1-1; D is ambiguous. There are 14 residues in the CDR3. Germline values: CDR1 SGHRS, CDR2 YFSETQ. The ends were cut back, 0 bases at V and 0 bases at J, with 6 bases in the middle. The CDR3 coding sequence is TGCGCCAGCAGCTTGGGTATCTTGAACACTGAAGCTTTCTTT. This sequence encodes CASSLGILNTEAFF.

This clone was observed a single time. This chain uses TRBV2 with TRBJ2-3; no clear D. This CDR3 has 15 amino acids. Germline CDR1 and CDR2: SNHLY and FYNNEI. Trimming cost V 5 bases and J 0 bases, with 12 bases left between them. Here the CDR3 DNA reads TGTGCCAGCAGTCGACAAACCACTAGCACAGATACGCAGTATTTT. Its protein product is CASSRQTTSTDTQYF.

This clone has just one count. This chain joins TRBV5-6 and TRBJ1-2; 8 bases line up with TRBD1. CDR3 length equals 15 residues. Trimming removed 0 bases from V and 4 bases from J; junction bases left unmatched: 5. The germline V gene encodes CDR1 SGHDT and CDR2 YYEEEE. CDR3 sequence (DNA): TGTGCCAGCAGCTTGGCAGGGGGCACTGTCTATGGCTACACCTTC. Encoded protein: CASSLAGGTVYGYTF.